Given below is one T cell receptor beta chain in context. The data were taken from a study of cytomegalovirus exposure and HLA in healthy donors. The CDR3 spans 15 residues. The ends lost 2 bases at V and 8 bases at J; junction bases unmatched: 9. In germline, CDR1 is MGHRA, CDR2 YSYEKL. Here immunoSEQ multiplex PCR was the method, and the copy in TCRdb shows in-frame clones only, minus some. The data hold 120,000 to 150,000 clones, with around 84% observed a single time. The sequence came from a man between 18 and 29 years old in good health and CMV-seropositive. The V call is TRBV4-1, the J call TRBJ2-1, with TRBD1 matching 7 bases. The sequencing input was PBMCs. Here the CDR3 reads CASSQHDRDGDEQFF. The CDR3 nucleotides are TGCGCCAGCAGCCAACATGACAGGGATGGAGATGAGCAGTTCTTC.